The entry below describes one T cell receptor (beta chain). What it binds is not known. This CDR3 is also generated by other DNA sequences in the sample. With V trimmed by 4 bases and J by 3 bases, 5 bases remained unmatched. Per the germline V gene, CDR1 is MNHNS and CDR2 is SASEGT. This CDR3 has 14 residues. Primers for the PCR totalled 60 Vbeta and 13 Jbeta. In the authors' workflow: An analysis performed later counted roughly 79 million unique TCR beta chains (roughly 9.9 million of them shared). Assay: immunoSEQ multiplex PCR; the TCRdb copy retains only in-frame clones and omits some. The V and J calls and clone size are taken from that table; D and trimming were inferred from the DNA. The repertoire includes about 82,000 clones, 10% of them detected once, and approximately 23% sits in the top ten. These data are taken from a study of cytomegalovirus exposure and HLA in healthy donors. General study points: Most likely, a cluster of highly shared sequence variants arose as a sequencing artifact. Analyses of presence and absence presupposed an approximately uniform sequencing depth across donors. Most TCRs appeared rarely, but some public TCRs recurred in many donors.

The TCR comes from a man aged 60 to 75 in good health and CMV-seropositive. Sequencing was performed on PBMCs. The J gene is TRBJ1-2, the V gene TRBV6-1; 7 bases map to TRBD1. The chain's CDR3 is CASSVDRTYYGYTF. CDR3 nucleotides: TGTGCCAGCAGTGTGGACAGGACGTACTATGGCTACACCTTC.